The following is a T cell receptor beta chain sequence with its context. The sample holds one count of this clonotype. Its antigen is not yet known. No base qualities exist here, and no much larger clone lies one base off it. A lone read gives weak evidence. The sample belongs to a study of CD8 T cells in Susac syndrome (dated by TCRdb to between 2018 and 2021). In terms of the full investigation: Whether CD8+ T cell activation and differentiation in Susac syndrome was antigen driven was tested using repertoire sequencing.

Peripheral blood CD8+ and CD4+ T cells from healthy donors, Susac syndrome patients and multiple sclerosis patients were profiled using high-throughput TCR beta sequencing. The multiple sclerosis controls were treatment-naive patients whose relapsing-remitting disease, either stable or active, fulfilled the revised McDonald criteria. Bulk CD8+ and CD4+ T cells were purified by magnetic negative isolation, whereas CD8+ TEMRA cells were enriched by FACS. Blood was collected in EDTA tubes and processed within 24 hours, with PBMCs isolated through density gradient centrifugation. PBMCs destined for TCR sequencing were cryopreserved in liquid nitrogen and later thawed in a 37 °C water bath. The sorted or isolated CD4+, CD8+ and CD8+ TEMRA cells had a purity of 90% or higher. From the cysteine through the phenylalanine, the CDR3 covers 15 amino acids. Of all the DNA, just the CDR3 is kept, 45 bases in frame from base 1. The germline V gene (reference sequence) yields DFQATT for CDR1 and SNEGSKA for CDR2. V gives up 3 bases and J gives up 1 base, and the segment between their germline ends measures 13 bases.

RNA was extracted using the RNeasy kit, and roughly 0.5 to 1 ug of the RNA was reverse transcribed with random hexamers. The immunoSEQ multiplex PCR assay, which covers 54 Vbeta and 13 Jbeta segments, was used to amplify TCR beta CDR3 regions. PCR amplification bias was corrected by using a synthetic template baseline for primer optimization and computational correction. Concerning the study's data processing: Only productive sequences were kept, with reads annotated to V, D and J genes according to IMGT and analyzed in immunoSEQ Analyzer. Clonality was computed as one minus Shannon entropy normalized by log2 of the number of productive unique sequences. Public and private clones were assessed among the 100 most prevalent clones of each patient and control. Susac-specific clones were defined as absent from healthy and MS cohorts, approximately 1,000 published viral clones and other ImmuneACCESS disease sequences. Using fastp trimming at Q25 and MiXCR clonotype assembly, TCRdb reanalyzed the public sequencing data and kept in-frame beta chains. All rows with the same CDR3 protein become a single entry with the most common DNA and genes. TCRdb's processing, not the study's, gives the V and J calls here. The sample table shows about 140,000 distinct CDR3 sequences, and about 95% are seen once. About 0.11% of the sample lies in the top ten.

What the study reported, not specific to this receptor: The study acknowledged that relatively few individuals were included in the TCR sequencing and HLA analysis.

The TCR comes from a human donor with multiple sclerosis. The sample consisted of CD4+ T cells from PBMCs. The chain is encoded by TRBV20-1 joined to TRBJ2-1, and perhaps TRBD2 as D gene, on 5 matching bases. The CDR3 protein sequence reads: CSASLLLVSYNEQFF. The bases read TGCAGTGCTAGTCTGTTACTAGTTTCCTACAATGAGCAGTTCTTC.